This T cell receptor (beta chain) is from a study of shared clonotypes between healthy human individuals. V lost 10 bases and J lost 4; bases outside the gene matches: 16. This CDR3 is built from 16 residues. Looked up from germline, CDR1 is MDHEN and CDR2 is SYDVKM. Using immunoSEQ multiplex PCR, the repertoire was profiled, and TCRdb retains in-frame clones only, with some absent. Of millions of clones listed, approximately 93% are singletons. This clonotype was obtained from a man aged 18-30 years in good health. Some clones in this sample may be carry-over from other donors' samples. Sequencing was performed on naive CD4+ T cells from PBMCs. Noted subset: CD45RA+ positively selected. This chain links TRBV28 with TRBJ2-1; 7 positions agree with TRBD2. The CDR3: CATKDHWRERYNEQFF. Here the CDR3 DNA reads TGTGCCACCAAGGATCACTGGCGGGAGAGGTACAATGAGCAGTTCTTC.